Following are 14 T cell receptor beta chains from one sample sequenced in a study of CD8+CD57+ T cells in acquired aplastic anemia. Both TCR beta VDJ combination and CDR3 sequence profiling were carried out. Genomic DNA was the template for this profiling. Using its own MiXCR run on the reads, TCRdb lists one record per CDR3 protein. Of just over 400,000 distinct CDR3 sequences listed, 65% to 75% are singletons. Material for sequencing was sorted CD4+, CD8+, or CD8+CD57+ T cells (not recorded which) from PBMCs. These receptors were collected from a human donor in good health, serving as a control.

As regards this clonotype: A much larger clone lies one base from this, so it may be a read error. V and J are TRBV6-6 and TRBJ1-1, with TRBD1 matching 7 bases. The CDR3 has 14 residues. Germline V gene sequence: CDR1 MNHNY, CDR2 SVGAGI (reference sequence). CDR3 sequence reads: CASSLSGGNTVAFF. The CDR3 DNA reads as TGTGCCAGCAGCTTATCAGGGGGGAACACTGTAGCTTTCTTT.

This CDR3 is CASSTGRGRNEAFF. CDR3 nucleotide sequence: TGCGCCAGCAGCACGGGCAGGGGGCGGAATGAAGCTTTCTTT. This chain connects TRBV5-1 to TRBJ1-1; 8 positions agree with TRBD1. The CDR3 spans 14 residues. Per the germline V gene, CDR1 is SGHRS and CDR2 is YFSETQ. Unmatched junction bases numbered 9, after V lost 4 bases and J lost 7 bases.

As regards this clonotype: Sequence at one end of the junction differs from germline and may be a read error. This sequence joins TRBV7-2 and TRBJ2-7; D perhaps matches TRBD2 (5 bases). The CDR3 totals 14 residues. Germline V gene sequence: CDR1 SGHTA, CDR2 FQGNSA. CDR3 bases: TGTGCCAGCAGCTTAGGGGGAGTCTTTAACGAGCAGGACTTC. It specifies CASSLGGVFNEQDF.

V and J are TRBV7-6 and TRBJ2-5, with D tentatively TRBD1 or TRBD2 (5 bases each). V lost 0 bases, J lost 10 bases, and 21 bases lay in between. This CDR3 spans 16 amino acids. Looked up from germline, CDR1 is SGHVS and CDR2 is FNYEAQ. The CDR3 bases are TGTGCCAGCAGCTTAGCTGGAGCTAGGGACGAGCAGTACCAGTACTTC. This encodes CASSLAGARDEQYQYF.

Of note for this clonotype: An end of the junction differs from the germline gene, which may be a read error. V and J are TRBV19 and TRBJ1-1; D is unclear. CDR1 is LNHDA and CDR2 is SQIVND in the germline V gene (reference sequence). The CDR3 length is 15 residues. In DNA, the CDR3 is TGTGCCAGTACCCAGCACAGAGATTTGAAGACTGAAGCTTTTTTT. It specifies CASTQHRDLKTEAFF.

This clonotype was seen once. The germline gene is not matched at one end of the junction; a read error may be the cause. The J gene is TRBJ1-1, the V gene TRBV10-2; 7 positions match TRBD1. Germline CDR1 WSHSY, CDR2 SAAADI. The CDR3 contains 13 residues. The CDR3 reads CASIDRVGTEEYF. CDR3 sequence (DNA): TGCGCCAGCATTGACAGGGTGGGCACCGAAGAGTACTTC.

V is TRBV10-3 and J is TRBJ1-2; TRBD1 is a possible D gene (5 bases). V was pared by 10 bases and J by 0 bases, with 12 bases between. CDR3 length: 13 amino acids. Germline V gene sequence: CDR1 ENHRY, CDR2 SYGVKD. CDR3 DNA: TGTGCCAGCACCGGGGCAACTAACTATGGCTACACCTTC. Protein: CASTGATNYGYTF.

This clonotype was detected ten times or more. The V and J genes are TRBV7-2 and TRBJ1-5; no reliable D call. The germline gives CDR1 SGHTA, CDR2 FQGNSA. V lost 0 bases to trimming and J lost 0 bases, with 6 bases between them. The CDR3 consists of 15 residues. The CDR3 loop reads CASSLAGNSNQPQHF. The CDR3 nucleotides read TGTGCCAGCAGCTTAGCGGGGAATAGCAATCAGCCCCAGCATTTT.

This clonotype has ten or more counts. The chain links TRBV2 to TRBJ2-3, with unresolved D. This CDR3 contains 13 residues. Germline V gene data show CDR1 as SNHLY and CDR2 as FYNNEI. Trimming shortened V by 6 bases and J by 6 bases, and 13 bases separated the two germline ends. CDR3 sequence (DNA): TGTGCCAGCAGGTGGAACGAGCAGGATACGCAGTATTTT. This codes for CASRWNEQDTQYF. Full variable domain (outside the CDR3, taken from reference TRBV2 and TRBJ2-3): EPEVTQTPSHQVTQMGQEVILRCVPISNHLYFYWYRQILGQKVEFLVSFYNNEISEKSEIFDDQFSVERPDGSNFTLKIRSTKLEDSAMYFCASRWNEQDTQYFGPGTRLTVL.

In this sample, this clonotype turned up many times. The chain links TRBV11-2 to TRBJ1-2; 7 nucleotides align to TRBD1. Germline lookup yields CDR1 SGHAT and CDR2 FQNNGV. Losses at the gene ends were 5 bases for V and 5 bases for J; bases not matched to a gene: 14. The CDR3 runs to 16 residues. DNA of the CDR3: TGTGCCAGCAGCACAGGGGCTGGAGCGGGCGGGTATGGCTACACCTTC. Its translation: CASSTGAGAGGYGYTF.

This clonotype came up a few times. CDR3 nucleotides: TGTGCCAGCTCACCGTTTAATGAAAAACTGTTTTTT. Amino acids: CASSPFNEKLFF. The chain carries TRBV18 and TRBJ1-4, with D hard to call. Germline CDR1 and CDR2: KGHSH and LQKENI. The CDR3 has 12 residues. V was cut by 3 bases and J by 4 bases, with 3 bases left in between.

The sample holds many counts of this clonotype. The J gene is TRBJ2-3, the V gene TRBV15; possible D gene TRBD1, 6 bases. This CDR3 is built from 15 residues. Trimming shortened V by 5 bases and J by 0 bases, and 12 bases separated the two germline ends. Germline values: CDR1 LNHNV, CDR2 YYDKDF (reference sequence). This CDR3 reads CATSGRQASTDTQYF. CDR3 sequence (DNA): TGTGCCACCAGCGGTCGACAGGCTAGCACAGATACGCAGTATTTT.

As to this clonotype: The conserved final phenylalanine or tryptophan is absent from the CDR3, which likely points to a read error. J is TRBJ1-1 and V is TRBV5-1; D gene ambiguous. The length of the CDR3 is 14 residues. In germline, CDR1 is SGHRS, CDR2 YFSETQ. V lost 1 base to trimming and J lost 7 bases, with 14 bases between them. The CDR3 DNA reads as TGCGCCAGCAGCTTGAATGACCAGAAGAATGAAGCTTTCCTT. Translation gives CASSLNDQKNEAFL.

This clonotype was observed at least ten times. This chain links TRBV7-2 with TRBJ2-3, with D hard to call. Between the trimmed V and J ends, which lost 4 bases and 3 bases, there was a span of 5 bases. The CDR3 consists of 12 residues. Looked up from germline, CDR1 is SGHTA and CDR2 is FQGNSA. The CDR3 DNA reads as TGTGCCAGCAGCTCCCCTACAGATACGCAGTATTTT. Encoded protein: CASSSPTDTQYF.